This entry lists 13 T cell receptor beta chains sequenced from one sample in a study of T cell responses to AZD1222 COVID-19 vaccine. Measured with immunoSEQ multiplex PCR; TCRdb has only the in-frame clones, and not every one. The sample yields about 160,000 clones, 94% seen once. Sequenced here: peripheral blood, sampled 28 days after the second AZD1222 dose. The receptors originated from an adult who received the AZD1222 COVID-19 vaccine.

The CDR3 region has the DNA TGCGCCAGCAGTCAACGGCTCAGGAACACCGGGGAGCTGTTTTTT. This translates into CASSQRLRNTGELFF. This sequence joins TRBV23-1 and TRBJ2-2, with D unclear. TRBV23-1 is an ORF, and what it does is uncertain. V was shortened by 2 bases and J by 1 base, with 8 bases between the two germline ends. CDR3 size: 15 residues.

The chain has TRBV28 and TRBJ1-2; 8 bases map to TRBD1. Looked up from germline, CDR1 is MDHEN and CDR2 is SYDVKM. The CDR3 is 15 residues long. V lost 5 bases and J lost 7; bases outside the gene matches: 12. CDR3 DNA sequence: TGTGCCAGCAGTCTCGACCCCCAGGGGGCGCGTGGCTACACCTTC. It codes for CASSLDPQGARGYTF.

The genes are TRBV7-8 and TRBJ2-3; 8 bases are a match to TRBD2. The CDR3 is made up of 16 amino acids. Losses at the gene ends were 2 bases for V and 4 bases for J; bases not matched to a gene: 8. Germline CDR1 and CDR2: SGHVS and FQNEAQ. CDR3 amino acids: CASSLISGSWADTQYF. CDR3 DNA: TGTGCCAGCAGCTTAATCAGCGGGAGCTGGGCAGATACGCAGTATTTT.

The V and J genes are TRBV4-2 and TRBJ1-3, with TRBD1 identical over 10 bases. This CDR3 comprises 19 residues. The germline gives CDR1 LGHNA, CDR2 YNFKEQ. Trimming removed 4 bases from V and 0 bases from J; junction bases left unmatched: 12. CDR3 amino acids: CASSPGQGLSEVSGNTIYF. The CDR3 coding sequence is TGTGCCAGCAGCCCGGGACAGGGGCTCTCGGAAGTCTCTGGAAACACCATATATTTT.

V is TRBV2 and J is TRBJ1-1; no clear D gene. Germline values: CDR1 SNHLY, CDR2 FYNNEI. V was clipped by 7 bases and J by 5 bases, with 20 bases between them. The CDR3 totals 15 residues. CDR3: CASTPTVLPGTEAFF. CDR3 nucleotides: TGTGCCAGCACCCCGACGGTACTTCCCGGGACTGAAGCTTTCTTT.

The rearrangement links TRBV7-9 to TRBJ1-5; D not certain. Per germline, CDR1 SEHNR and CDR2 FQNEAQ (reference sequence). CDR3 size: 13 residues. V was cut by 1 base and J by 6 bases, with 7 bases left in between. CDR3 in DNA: TGTGCCAGCAGCTTAGGGTCCGGTCAGCCCCAGCATTTT. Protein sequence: CASSLGSGQPQHF.

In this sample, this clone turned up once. The CDR3, as DNA: TGTGCCAGTAGTATGTCTAGCGGGAGGGGGTATGAGCAGTTCTTC. Translated, it gives CASSMSSGRGYEQFF. The rearrangement uses TRBV19 and TRBJ2-1; TRBD2 matches at 12 bases. Germline-derived CDR1 and CDR2 are LNHDA and SQIVND (reference sequence). V lost 3 bases, J lost 8 bases, and 5 bases stayed unmatched. The CDR3 consists of 15 residues.

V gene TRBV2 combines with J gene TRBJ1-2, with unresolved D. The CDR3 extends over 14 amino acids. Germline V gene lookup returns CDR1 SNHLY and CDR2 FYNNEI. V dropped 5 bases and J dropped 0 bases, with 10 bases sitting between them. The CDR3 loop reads CASSSVGANYGYTF. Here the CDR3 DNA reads TGTGCCAGCAGTTCCGTTGGGGCTAACTATGGCTACACCTTC.

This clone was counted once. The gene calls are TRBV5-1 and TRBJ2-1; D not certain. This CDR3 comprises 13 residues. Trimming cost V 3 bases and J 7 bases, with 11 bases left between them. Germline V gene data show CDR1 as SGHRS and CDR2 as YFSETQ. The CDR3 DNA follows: TGCGCCAGCAGCTCCGGTCCTGTGAATGAGCAGTTCTTC. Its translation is CASSSGPVNEQFF.

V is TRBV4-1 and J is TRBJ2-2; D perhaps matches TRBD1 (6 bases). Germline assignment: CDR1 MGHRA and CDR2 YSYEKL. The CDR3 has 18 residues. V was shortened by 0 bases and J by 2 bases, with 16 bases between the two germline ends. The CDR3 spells CASSQDDRRSINTGELFF. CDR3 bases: TGCGCCAGCAGCCAAGACGACAGGCGATCAATTAACACCGGGGAGCTGTTTTTT.

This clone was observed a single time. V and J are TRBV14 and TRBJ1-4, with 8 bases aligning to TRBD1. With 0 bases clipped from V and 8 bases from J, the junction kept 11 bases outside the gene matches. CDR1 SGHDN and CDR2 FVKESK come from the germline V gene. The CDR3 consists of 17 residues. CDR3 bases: TGTGCCAGCAGCCAAGATAATGGCTGGTACAGGGGGGAAAAACTGTTTTTT. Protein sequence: CASSQDNGWYRGEKLFF.

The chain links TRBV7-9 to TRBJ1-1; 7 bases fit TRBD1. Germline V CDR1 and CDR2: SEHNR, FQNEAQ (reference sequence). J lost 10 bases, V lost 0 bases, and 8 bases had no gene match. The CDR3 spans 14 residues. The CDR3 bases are TGTGCCAGCAGCTTAGCGCCCCGACAGGGTTCAGCTTTCTTT. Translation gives CASSLAPRQGSAFF.

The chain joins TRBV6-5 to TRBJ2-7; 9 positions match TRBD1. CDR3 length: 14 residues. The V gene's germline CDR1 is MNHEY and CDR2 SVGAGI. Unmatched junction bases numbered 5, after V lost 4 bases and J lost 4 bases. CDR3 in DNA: TGTGCCAGCAGTTGGGACAGGGACTCTTACGAGCAGTACTTC. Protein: CASSWDRDSYEQYF.